This entry concerns a single T cell receptor beta chain. The antigen it recognizes is unknown. Within one base of it there is no much larger clone, and no base qualities were kept. The data originate from a study of OX40 agonist ivuxolimab in advanced cancers. About the study as a whole: Ivuxolimab was an agonistic, fully human IgG2 monoclonal antibody directed against OX40 (CD134), a costimulatory receptor. Partial responses occurred in three dose-escalation patients, of whom one had hepatocellular carcinoma and two had cutaneous melanoma. In the dose-escalation cohort, 70% to 90% of patients were male, and the mean age was approximately 60 years with a range of roughly 23 to 79. Intravenous ivuxolimab was administered to patients every 2 weeks at six dose levels: 0.01, 0.1, 0.3, 1.5, 3 and 10 mg/kg. Patients were allowed to have had prior anti-PD-1, anti-PD-L1 or anti-CTLA-4 therapy, and approximately 40% of the dose-escalation patients had been treated with checkpoint inhibitors. The point of sequencing TCRbeta in the periphery was to test whether ivuxolimab changed TCR sequence diversity and drove clonal T-cell expansion. Of the approximately 50 dose-escalation patients, hepatocellular carcinoma was present in around 20, melanoma in about 15, renal cell carcinoma in 9 and head and neck cancer in 9. The paper describes the monotherapy dose-escalation part (N of about 54 patients) of the phase I trial of ivuxolimab. The study at large found these results: Low levels of normalized T-cell clonal expansion were also seen in some patients who did not respond. Antigen specificity was not determined for the clonally expanded peripheral T cells. On average, CD8+ T cells showed more expanded clones than CD4+ T cells after ivuxolimab. In the 0.1-3.0 mg/kg groups, partial responders were among the patients with the lowest normalized peripheral clonal expansion, particularly in CD8+ T cells. At doses of 0.1 to 3.0 mg/kg, clonal expansion of both CD4+ and CD8+ blood T cells was observed from baseline to week 6.

To sequence the TCRbeta CDR3 region, genomic DNA was isolated from the sorted cells. TCRbeta CDR3 regions were sequenced using the immunoSEQ Assay. Held by TCRdb, this immuneACCESS table contains in-frame sequences only and omits some clones. Under half of the omission traces to an unresolved V gene where checked; the cause of the rest is unknown. This sample holds some 80,000 clones; 80% to 90% were observed only once. Of the sample, more than 0.45% falls within the top ten clones. The germline V gene provides CDR1 MDHEN and CDR2 SYDVKM. Reading from cysteine to phenylalanine, the CDR3 counts 12 amino acids. The retained sequence is limited to the CDR3, 36 bases, with the frame set at the first base. Cut back by 1 base and 5 bases, the V and J ends lie 5 bases apart. Patients with a history of autoimmune disease or receiving systemic immunosuppression were excluded from the trial. Peripheral blood for TCR sequencing was collected from all dose cohorts at baseline, on cycle 4 day 1, and on cycle 7 day 1. Samples were obtained from an open-label, multicenter, first-in-human phase I dose-escalation trial of ivuxolimab. Adults with locally advanced or metastatic head and neck squamous cell, hepatocellular, melanoma or renal cell carcinoma were enrolled in the trial. Before TCR sequencing, CD4+ and CD8+ T cells were separately sorted from peripheral blood.

The chain joins TRBV28 to TRBJ1-2; the D gene lacks a confident call. The sample here was CD4+ or CD8+ T cells sorted from blood, taken in a trial of the OX40 agonist ivuxolimab. The clonotype originates from an adult with an advanced solid tumor such as melanoma, head and neck, liver or kidney cancer. The nucleotide sequence is given as TGTGCCAGCAGTTTATCGGGATATGGCTACACCTTC. Its amino acids are CASSLSGYGYTF.